The 7 T cell receptor beta chains listed next were all sequenced from one sample in a study of blood T cell repertoires in COVID-19. Profiling relied on immunoSEQ multiplex PCR, and the TCRdb table lists in-frame clones only, not all of them. The sample consists of some 230,000 clones, 75% to 90% of them appearing once. Specimen: PBMCs or T cells enriched from blood (not recorded which). These TCRs come from a woman between 18 and 30 years old in a cohort exposed to, infected with or recovered from COVID-19 (not recorded which).

The chain joins TRBV2 to TRBJ1-3; 9 bases fit TRBD1. Looked up from germline, CDR1 is SNHLY and CDR2 is FYNNEI. The CDR3 is made up of 15 amino acids. Trimming at V came to 4 bases and at J to 3 bases, leaving 4 bases not matched to a gene. The CDR3 here is CASSATGGGGNTIYF. The CDR3 region has the DNA TGTGCCAGCAGTGCCACAGGGGGCGGTGGAAACACCATATATTTT.

The chain is built from TRBV27 and TRBJ1-1; 10 positions agree with TRBD1. V gave up 5 bases and J gave up 5 bases; unmatched junction bases: 14. The germline gives CDR1 MNHEY, CDR2 SMNVEV (reference sequence). This CDR3 spans 17 amino acids. CDR3 region: CASSTSGDRGSGTEAFF. DNA for the CDR3: TGTGCCAGCAGTACTTCCGGGGACAGGGGTTCCGGAACTGAAGCTTTCTTT.

V is TRBV10-1 and J is TRBJ1-1, with 8 nucleotides matching TRBD1. The V gene's germline CDR1 is WNHNN and CDR2 SYGVQD (reference sequence). The CDR3 has 14 residues. Germline trimming cut 6 bases from V and 7 bases from J; bases unmatched to any gene: 10. CDR3 nucleotides: TGCGCCAGCAGCCCTGGGACAGGCTACCTTGAAGCTTTCTTT. It yields the protein CASSPGTGYLEAFF.

This clone occurred once. The V and J genes are TRBV18 and TRBJ1-1; 9 bases fit TRBD1. The germline CDR1 and CDR2 sequences are KGHSH and LQKENI. The ends lost 4 bases at V and 0 bases at J; junction bases unmatched: 6. This CDR3 spans 16 amino acids. As DNA, the CDR3 is TGTGCCAGCTCACGGGGACAGGGCTCACTGAACACTGAAGCTTTCTTT. The encoded protein is CASSRGQGSLNTEAFF.

The count of this clone is one. The chain carries TRBV6-1 and TRBJ1-4; D gene unclear. V lost 3 bases and J 4 bases, leaving 6 bases between the germline ends. There are 13 residues in the CDR3. The germline V gene encodes CDR1 MNHNS and CDR2 SASEGT. The CDR3 is CASSDRLNEKLFF. The CDR3 region has the DNA TGTGCCAGCAGTGACAGACTTAATGAAAAACTGTTTTTT.

The chain couples TRBV5-4 to TRBJ2-7; 7 bases map to TRBD1. The CDR3 is 14 amino acids. Trimming took 4 bases from V and 2 from J; bases not matched to a gene: 6. Germline V gives CDR1 SGHNT, CDR2 YYREEE (reference sequence). CDR3 sequence reads: CASSPTGKAYEQYF. In nucleotides, the CDR3 is TGTGCCAGCAGCCCGACAGGGAAAGCCTACGAGCAGTACTTC.

The rearrangement uses TRBV7-9 and TRBJ2-3; TRBD1 matches at 7 bases. J was trimmed by 4 bases and V by 5 bases; bases with no gene match: 3. The CDR3 has 13 residues. CDR1 SEHNR and CDR2 FQNEAQ come from the germline V gene (reference sequence). The CDR3 spells CASSPRGPDTQYF. The DNA of the CDR3 is TGTGCCAGCAGCCCTAGGGGGCCAGATACGCAGTATTTT.